The rows below give T cell receptor beta chains drawn from one sample of a study of beta chain features in type 1 diabetes. Clones were read by immunoSEQ multiplex PCR, and TCRdb kept only the in-frame ones, dropping some. The profile shows hundreds of thousands of clones, around 9% of them singletons. The sequencing sample was made of central memory CD4+ T cells from blood. Every receptor here comes from a man aged 25-45 years with type 1 diabetes. Both conserved end residues are part of each CDR3. The D gene is left open where the match is weak. For some rows the clone size is stated as once, few or many, or as a class when expanded; others skip it.

V	size	D	J	DNA	CDR3
TRBV6-6	-	-	TRBJ1-2	TGTGCCAGCAGTTACCGCATGGGAGATGGCTACACCTTC	CASSYRMGDGYTF
TRBV18	few	TRBD1	TRBJ1-3	TGTGCCAGCTCACCACCTACAGGGGACTCTGGAAACACCATATATTTT	CASSPPTGDSGNTIYF
TRBV11-2	many	-	TRBJ1-2	TGTGCCAGCAGCCAAGACAGGAACTATGGCTACACCTTC	CASSQDRNYGYTF
TRBV7-9	few	-	TRBJ2-3	TGTGCCAGCAGCTTAGTTGGTAGAGATACGCAGTATTTT	CASSLVGRDTQYF
TRBV5-4	few	-	TRBJ2-7	TGTGCCAGCAGCTTCGCAGGGGCGAGGGTGATCGAGCAGTACTTC	CASSFAGARVIEQYF
TRBV28	few	TRBD2	TRBJ2-1	TGTGCCAGCAGCCCTAGGACTAGCGGGTACAATGAGCAGTTCTTC	CASSPRTSGYNEQFF
TRBV7-6	-	-	TRBJ2-6	TGTGCCAGCAGCTCGACCGCTGGGGCCAACGTCCTGACTTTC	CASSSTAGANVLTF
TRBV7-9	-	TRBD2	TRBJ2-5	TGTGCCAGCAGCCCCGGACTAGCGGGAGAGACCCAGTACTTC	CASSPGLAGETQYF
TRBV7-9	few	TRBD1	TRBJ1-2	TGTGCCAGCAGCTTTGACAGGGGAGATGGCTACACCTTC	CASSFDRGDGYTF
TRBV7-9	-	TRBD2	TRBJ2-3	TGTGCCAGCAGCTTAAGTCGGGGGGGAGATACGCAGTATTTT	CASSLSRGGDTQYF
TRBV19	few	-	TRBJ1-2	TGTGCCAGTAGTATTGATAACTATGGCTACACCTTC	CASSIDNYGYTF
TRBV9	-	-	TRBJ1-6	TGTGCCAGCAGCCTAGGGGAAAGCTCCTATAATTCACCCCTCCACTTT	CASSLGESSYNSPLHF
TRBV5-1	-	-	TRBJ2-5	TGCGCCAGCAGCTTGGCTACTAGCTGGGAGACCCAGTACTTC	CASSLATSWETQYF
TRBV14	-	-	TRBJ1-6	TGTGCCAGCAGCCAAGTTAAGGGTTCACCCCTCCACTTT	CASSQVKGSPLHF
TRBV18	-	-	TRBJ2-7	TGTGCCAGCTCACTGTTTACGAGCAACGAGCAGTACTTC	CASSLFTSNEQYF
TRBV30	-	-	TRBJ1-2	TGTGCCTGGAGTGGGGACAATGGCTACACCTTC	CAWSGDNGYTF
TRBV30	few	-	TRBJ2-1	TGTGCCTGGAGTGTAGGGGACGGCCTCAATGAGCAGTTCTTC	CAWSVGDGLNEQFF
TRBV7-2	few	TRBD2	TRBJ2-1	TGTGCCAGCAGCTGGCGGGGAGGGACTAGCTCCTACAATGAGCAGTTCTTC	CASSWRGGTSSYNEQFF